The clone carrying this T cell receptor (beta chain) was seen a single time. Its antigen remains unknown. The data derive from a study of T cell responses to AZD1222 COVID-19 vaccine. General study findings and limits: Repertoires were collected only later (after the peak T cell response had occurred).

The assay was immunoSEQ multiplex PCR, and TCRdb's table has in-frame clones only and misses some. This table holds about 160,000 clones, about 92% found once. Germline V gene lookup returns CDR1 MDHEN and CDR2 SYDVKM. V lost 2 bases, J lost 1 base, and 8 bases lay in between. The CDR3 sequence is 14 residues long. Source: peripheral blood, taken on day 0 of MenACWY control vaccination. The TCR comes from an adult in good health. The rearrangement links TRBV28 to TRBJ1-2; weak D call: TRBD1 (5 bases). CDR3 DNA: TGTGCCAGCAGTTTAACCGGGGGTAACTATGGCTACACCTTC. Protein product: CASSLTGGNYGYTF.